This TCR beta chain was captured in a study of blood T cell repertoires in COVID-19. Overall study context: There were acute and convalescent COVID-19 samples, and they came from the United States, Italy and Spain. The cDNA or gDNA used as material had been derived from T cells, B-cell-depleted T cells, or PBMCs.

In the authors' workflow: Using reference gene primer amplification, nucleated cell counts were estimated. The assay was immunoSEQ multiplex PCR, and TCRdb's table has in-frame clones only and misses some. V, J and clone size are those of that table, while D and trimming were read from the DNA. The sample includes 150,000 or so clones, around 87% of them seen just once. The source is a man aged 18 to 29 with COVID-19, enrolled during active disease. Input material: peripheral blood.

CDR3 protein: CASSEVDRGYYSPLHF. DNA of the CDR3: TGCGCCAGCAGTGAGGTGGACAGGGGGTATTATTCACCCCTCCACTTT. The chain carries TRBV10-2 and TRBJ1-6, with 10 bases that match TRBD1. Germline trimming cut 2 bases from V and 8 bases from J; bases unmatched to any gene: 6. Per the germline V gene, CDR1 is WSHSY and CDR2 is SAAADI. The CDR3 totals 16 residues.